This T cell receptor (beta chain) was profiled in a study of blood T cells in healthy people across ages. A second 7 to 11 cycle PCR used barcoded and J-beta primers. In TCRdb, the 5' RACE reads were re-called with MiXCR into one record per CDR3 protein. The sample includes over 950,000 distinct CDR3 sequences, 35% to 40% of them seen just once. This CDR3 comprises 18 residues. The V gene's germline CDR1 is SGHVS and CDR2 FQNEAQ. V dropped 5 bases and J dropped 0 bases, with 20 bases sitting between them. This rearrangement joins TRBV7-8 to TRBJ2-1; D gene uncertain. This TCR was recovered from a man younger than 35 in good health. Specimen: blood. CDR3 amino acids: CASSPPLRTRNSYNEQFF. CDR3 bases: TGTGCCAGCAGCCCCCCCCTCCGGACGCGGAACTCCTACAATGAGCAGTTCTTC.